A single sample gave rise to the 21 T cell receptor beta chains below, sequenced in a study of regulatory T cells in long-lasting Graves disease. As for time point: newly diagnosed GD, antithyroid drugs for less than 3 months. PBMC RNA was the source of the TCR library. Arm-PCR of CDR3 regions with iRepertoire HTBI primers generated TCR beta libraries. TCRdb independently ran MiXCR on the multiplex PCR reads; one entry per CDR3 protein. Among around 250,000 distinct CDR3 sequences, about 17% were seen once, and the ten largest hold 12% to 15%. These records were also assigned to another study, of T cells in Graves' hyperthyroidism and ophthalmopathy.

The sample consisted of peripheral blood mononuclear cells (PBMCs), taken at new diagnosis, from a patient treated with antithyroid drugs. Receptor source: a woman in her twenties or thirties with Graves disease.

This clonotype was found many times. This chain uses TRBV6-1 with TRBJ2-5; TRBD2 agrees at 8 bases. Gene TRBJ2-1 matches the end of the DNA better, so the J call may be wrong. CDR1 is MNHNS, CDR2 SASEGT, per germline. There are 15 residues in the CDR3. The CDR3 region has the DNA TGTGCCAGCGGCGAGCGGGGGCCTTCCGGCAATGAGCAGTTCTTC. Protein: CASGERGPSGNEQFF.

V usage is TRBV20-1 and J usage is TRBJ2-7; 13 bases agree with TRBD2. J lost 4 bases, V lost 5 bases, and 5 bases had no gene match. The CDR3 is 14 residues long. Germline V CDR1 and CDR2: DFQATT, SNEGSKA (reference sequence). The CDR3 is CSALTSGGIYEQYF. Here the CDR3 DNA reads TGCAGTGCTCTGACTAGCGGGGGGATTTACGAGCAGTACTTC.

At least ten counts were recorded for this clonotype. The chain joins TRBV11-1 to TRBJ2-1; a weak D match, TRBD1 (6 bases). The CDR3 has 17 residues. Germline CDR1 and CDR2: SGHAT and FQDESV (reference sequence). The V end was cut by 0 bases, the J end by 4 bases, with 16 bases between. The CDR3 sequence: CASSLAPPGHPYNEQFF. The CDR3 DNA reads as TGTGCCAGCAGCTTAGCCCCCCCGGGACACCCATACAATGAGCAGTTCTTC. The whole variable domain, remainder taken from reference TRBV11-1 and TRBJ2-1, is EAEVAQSPRYKITEKSQAVAFWCDPISGHATLYWYRQILGQGPELLVQFQDESVVDDSQLPKDRFSAERLKGVDSTLKIQPAELGDSAMYLCASSLAPPGHPYNEQFFGPGTRLTVL.

This clonotype came up a few times. The rearrangement joins TRBV18 to TRBJ1-2, with D perhaps TRBD1 (6 bases). From germline, CDR1 is KGHSH and CDR2 LQKENI. V was cut by 6 bases and J by 2 bases, with 13 bases left in between. The CDR3 is made up of 14 amino acids. The CDR3 protein is CASSPDRTNYGYTF. The DNA for the CDR3 is TGTGCCAGCTCGCCCGACAGGACCAACTATGGCTACACCTTC.

A remark on this clonotype: A far bigger clonotype differs at one base, so this is likely a read error. The gene calls are TRBV6-2 or TRBV6-3 and TRBJ1-2; D gene uncertain. From germline, CDR1 is MNHEY and CDR2 SVGEGT. The CDR3 spans 15 residues. Here the CDR3 DNA reads TGTGCCAGCAGTGAGATCCTTGTGGTCGACTATAGCTACACCTTC. Its protein is CASSEILVVDYSYTF.

This clonotype was seen at least ten times. The chain employs TRBV5-1 and TRBJ1-5; D gene unclear. The ends were cut back, 2 bases at V and 7 bases at J, with 10 bases in the middle. This CDR3 region has 13 residues. Looked up from germline, CDR1 is SGHRS and CDR2 is YFSETQ. In DNA form, the CDR3 reads TGCGCCAGCAGCTTCTCCCTGGGCCAGCCCCAGCATTTT. The encoded protein is CASSFSLGQPQHF.

The sample holds a few counts of this clonotype. The chain is built from TRBV6-4 and TRBJ2-4; possible D gene TRBD1, 5 bases. Germline V gene data show CDR1 as MRHNA and CDR2 as SNTAGT. The CDR3 sequence is 15 residues long. Trimming took 7 bases from V and 1 from J, leaving 14 bases between them. CDR3 bases: TGTGCCAGCAAGACCAGGGAACCGGCCAAAAACATTCAGTACTTC. Protein: CASKTREPAKNIQYF.

At least ten counts were recorded for this clonotype. The chain combines TRBV11-2 with TRBJ2-3, with D possibly matching TRBD1 (5 bases). This CDR3 has 15 residues. Deletions cut 4 bases from V and 4 bases from J, with 15 bases between. Germline-derived CDR1 and CDR2 are SGHAT and FQNNGV. Written as DNA, the CDR3 is TGTGCCAGCAGCTACCAGGGATCCCTTCCAGATACGCAGTATTTT. Residues: CASSYQGSLPDTQYF.

As to this clonotype: A much bigger clone sits one base away, suggesting this may be a read error. The gene calls are TRBV7-9 and TRBJ2-7; TRBD1 matches at 7 bases. The CDR3 spans 15 residues. Germline-derived CDR1 and CDR2 are SEHNR and FQNEAQ (reference sequence). With V trimmed by 2 bases and J by 3 bases, 7 bases remained unmatched. This CDR3 is CASSLSRDSSYEQYF. The CDR3 DNA follows: TGTGCCAGCAGCTTAAGTAGGGACAGTAGCTACGAGCAGTACTTC.

This clonotype was observed at least ten times. This chain joins TRBV12-3 or TRBV12-4 and TRBJ2-7, with D hard to call. V was shortened by 9 bases and J by 3 bases, with 12 bases between the two germline ends. The CDR3 covers 12 residues. CDR3 in amino acids: CASSPTFYEQYF. The CDR3 DNA follows: TGTGCCAGTAGCCCTACGTTCTACGAGCAGTACTTC.

This clonotype appeared many times. The V and J genes are TRBV4-1 and TRBJ1-2; D ambiguous. Trimming pared 2 bases from V and 2 bases from J, leaving 9 bases between. The CDR3 loop spans 14 amino acids. CDR1 and CDR2 (germline): MGHRA, YSYEKL. CDR3 bases: TGCGCCAGCAGCCAACCGGAGGAGAACTATGGCTACACCTTC. Translating gives CASSQPEENYGYTF.

This clonotype has a count of ten or more. The chain employs TRBV6-2 or TRBV6-3 and TRBJ2-7; TRBD1 aligns across 9 bases. The CDR3 spans 13 residues. Germline V lookup: CDR1 MNHEY, CDR2 SVGEGT. With 6 bases clipped from V and 6 bases from J, the junction kept 6 bases outside the gene matches. CDR3 loop: CASSRDRAREQYF. CDR3 coding DNA: TGTGCCAGCAGCCGGGACAGGGCCCGCGAGCAGTACTTC.

In its sample, this clonotype was seen many times. The chain links TRBV9 to TRBJ2-5, with 10 nucleotides matching TRBD2. This CDR3 comprises 17 residues. Germline CDR1 is SGDLS and CDR2 is YYNGEE. V trimming: 4 bases; J trimming: 5 bases; junction bases outside the gene matches: 14. The CDR3 spells CASSPRGERGGRETQYF. In DNA, the CDR3 is TGTGCCAGCAGCCCAAGGGGGGAGCGGGGGGGCCGGGAGACCCAGTACTTC. The whole variable domain, remainder taken from reference TRBV9 and TRBJ2-5, is DSGVTQTPKHLITATGQRVTLRCSPRSGDLSVYWYQQSLDQGLQFLIQYYNGEERAKGNILERFSAQQFPDLHSELNLSSLELGDSALYFCASSPRGERGGRETQYFGPGTRLLVL.

About this clonotype: Since a far larger clone is one base different, this is likely a read error. CDR3 bases: TGTGCCAGCAGCGGGACGGGACAGGGGACCTACGAGCAGTTCTTC. Its translation: CASSGTGQGTYEQFF. V and J are TRBV12-3 or TRBV12-4 and TRBJ2-1; 10 nucleotides match TRBD1. Germline trimming cut 6 bases from V and 10 bases from J; bases unmatched to any gene: 12. There are 15 residues in the CDR3.

V usage is TRBV7-9 and J usage is TRBJ2-3; 8 bases fit TRBD2. The CDR3 covers 13 residues. Looked up from germline, CDR1 is SEHNR and CDR2 is FQNEAQ (reference sequence). V shed 8 bases and J 1 base; nucleotides not matched to a gene: 2. The CDR3, as DNA: TGTGCCAGCCGGCGGGAGGGCACAGATACGCAGTATTTT. Translation gives CASRREGTDTQYF.

As to this clonotype: Since a much larger clone is just one base distant, this may be a read error. The V and J genes are TRBV5-1 and TRBJ2-3, with TRBD1 as a possible D gene (5 bases). The CDR3 is 14 amino acids. Looked up from germline, CDR1 is SGHRS and CDR2 is YFSETQ. DNA for the CDR3: TGCGCCAGCAGCTTGGGGGGATACACAGGTACGCAGTATTTT. Its translation: CASSLGGYTGTQYF.

This clonotype was seen many times. At one end the junction does not follow the germline gene, possibly because of a read error. The genes are TRBV7-8 and TRBJ1-6; 8 nucleotides agree with TRBD1. The CDR3 runs to 14 residues. The V gene's germline CDR1 is SGHVS and CDR2 FQNEAQ. The CDR3 DNA reads as TGTGCCAGCACCTTAGGACAGGGCAATTCACCCCTCCACTTT. Translation gives CASTLGQGNSPLHF.

This clonotype was found many times. V gene TRBV3-1 combines with J gene TRBJ2-3; D gene unclear. V was pared by 1 base and J by 4 bases, with 9 bases between. The CDR3 consists of 14 residues. Germline V CDR1 and CDR2: LGHDT, YNNKEL (reference sequence). CDR3 sequence (DNA): TGTGCCAGCAGCCAAGTTGGTGGGGCAGATACGCAGTATTTT. This translates into CASSQVGGADTQYF.

Note on this clonotype: A much larger clone differs from this one at a single base, so this may be a read error. V usage is TRBV14 and J usage is TRBJ2-1; D not certain. Germline assignment: CDR1 SGHDN and CDR2 FVKESK. The CDR3 has 17 amino acids. CDR3 sequence reads: CASSQDDLRKPYNGQFF. CDR3 nucleotide sequence: TGTGCCAGCAGCCAAGACGATCTGCGGAAACCCTACAATGGGCAGTTCTTC.

V gene TRBV6-1 combines with J gene TRBJ1-5, with 7 nucleotides matching TRBD1. Germline trimming cut 0 bases from V and 4 bases from J; bases unmatched to any gene: 12. The CDR3 length is 18 residues. Germline values: CDR1 MNHNS, CDR2 SASEGT. The DNA for the CDR3 is TGTGCCAGCAGTGAAGCATTCCCGACGGGACAGACGAATCAGCCCCAGCATTTT. It is translated as CASSEAFPTGQTNQPQHF.

V usage is TRBV11-2 and J usage is TRBJ2-1; the D gene is possibly TRBD1 (5 bases). V gave up 5 bases and J gave up 5 bases, with 19 bases separating them. Germline V gene lookup returns CDR1 SGHAT and CDR2 FQNNGV. The CDR3 runs to 16 residues. The CDR3 bases are TGTGCCAGCAGCCCAGGCAGGGCTATTGTTGACAATGAGCAGTTCTTC. Its protein product is CASSPGRAIVDNEQFF. Full variable domain (remainder filled in from reference TRBV11-2 and TRBJ2-1): EAGVAQSPRYKIIEKRQSVAFWCNPISGHATLYWYQQILGQGPKLLIQFQNNGVVDDSQLPKDRFSAERLKGVDSTLKIQPAKLEDSAVYLCASSPGRAIVDNEQFFGPGTRLTVL.